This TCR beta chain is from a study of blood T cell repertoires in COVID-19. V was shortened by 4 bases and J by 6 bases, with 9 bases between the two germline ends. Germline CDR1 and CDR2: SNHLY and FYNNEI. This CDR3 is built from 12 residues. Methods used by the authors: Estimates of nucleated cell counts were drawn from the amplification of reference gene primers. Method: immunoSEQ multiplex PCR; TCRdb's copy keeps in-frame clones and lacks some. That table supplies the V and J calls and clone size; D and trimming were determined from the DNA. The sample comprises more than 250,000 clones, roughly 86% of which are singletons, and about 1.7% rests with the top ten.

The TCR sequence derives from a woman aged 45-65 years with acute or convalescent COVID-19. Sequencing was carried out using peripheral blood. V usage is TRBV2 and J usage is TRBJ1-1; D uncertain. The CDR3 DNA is TGTGCCAGCAGTGTTCAAGCGGCTGAAGCTTTCTTT. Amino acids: CASSVQAAEAFF.